The 5 T cell receptor beta chains below were found in one sample sequenced in a study of beta chain features in type 1 diabetes (dated by TCRdb to 2016 to 2018). Overall results and qualifications from the work: In all four CD4+ subsets, TCRB CDR3 length was moderately but significantly shorter in type 1 diabetes patients.

Their specific antigens are unknown. The library was generated by the immunoSEQ multiplex PCR assay. The entire amount of isolated RNA was reverse transcribed using the High Capacity cDNA Reverse Transcription Kit, so the sequenced TCRB transcripts were expressed ones. Here the immuneACCESS table is served through TCRdb, limited to in-frame sequences with V and J called. Missing clones are a known gap in these copies; in checked studies unresolved V genes cover under half, and the rest lacks a known reason. The sample data list roughly 250,000 clones, and around 21% of these were observed just once. 0.028% of the sample belongs to the ten largest clones. The sample was naive CD4+ T cells from blood. The cell subset or site label, read with the paper, signifies: true naive CD4+ T cells. The receptors were sampled from a woman aged 40-49 years with type 1 diabetes.

This clone was picked up a small number of times. The rearrangement joins TRBV5-1 to TRBJ2-5; the D gene is possibly TRBD1 (6 bases). The CDR3 covers 14 residues. Trimming pared 0 bases from V and 1 base from J, leaving 7 bases between. The germline V gene encodes CDR1 SGHRS and CDR2 YFSETQ. CDR3: CASSLAQGQETQYF. The CDR3 DNA reads TGCGCCAGCAGCTTGGCACAGGGCCAAGAGACCCAGTACTTC.

V usage is TRBV19 and J usage is TRBJ2-7; D remains unclear. This CDR3 is built from 14 residues. Germline-derived CDR1 and CDR2 are LNHDA and SQIVND (reference sequence). V was clipped by 3 bases and J by 7 bases, with 16 bases between them. The CDR3 sequence: CASSIARGAEEQYF. DNA of the CDR3: TGTGCCAGTAGTATTGCTAGAGGAGCTGAAGAGCAGTACTTC.

The chain links TRBV29-1 to TRBJ1-2, with D unresolved. Germline-derived CDR1 and CDR2 are SQVTM and ANQGSEA. V shed 4 bases and J shed 2 bases, with 8 bases lying between them. This CDR3 region has 12 residues. The CDR3 sequence is CSVGQANYGYTF. CDR3 sequence (DNA): TGCAGCGTTGGGCAGGCCAACTATGGCTACACCTTC.

The rearrangement links TRBV6-5 to TRBJ1-1; D is unclear. V shed 1 base and J shed 1 base, with 4 bases lying between them. The CDR3 consists of 13 residues. The germline V gene has CDR1 MNHEY and CDR2 SVGAGI. The CDR3 here is CASSYFRNTEAFF. The CDR3 DNA reads TGTGCCAGCAGTTACTTTAGGAACACTGAAGCTTTCTTT.

CDR3 in DNA: TGTGCCAGCAGCTTAACCAGCGGGGGAGATACGCAGTATTTT. As protein: CASSLTSGGDTQYF. The gene calls are TRBV7-3 and TRBJ2-3, with 8 bases matching TRBD2. The CDR3 contains 14 residues. Germline-derived CDR1 and CDR2 are SGHTA and FQGTGA. Unmatched junction bases numbered 1, after V lost 0 bases and J lost 5 bases.